There are many counts of the clone carrying this T cell receptor (beta chain). Its antigen is as yet unknown. Germline V gene data show CDR1 as SNHLY and CDR2 as FYNNEI. Trimming pared 3 bases from V and 3 bases from J, leaving 3 bases between. This CDR3 is 12 amino acids long. The time point is: newly diagnosed GD, antithyroid drugs for less than 3 months. RNA from PBMCs was the source of the TCR library. The data belong to a study of regulatory T cells in long-lasting Graves disease. The study's findings and limits: There was favoring of TRBV28, TRBJ1-2 and TRBJ2-5 in persistent disease.

Building of the TCR beta libraries involved iRepertoire HTBI primers and Arm-PCR of CDR3 regions. MiXCR was run by TCRdb on the multiplex PCR reads, yielding one entry per CDR3 protein. The sample includes approximately 400,000 distinct CDR3 sequences, approximately 15% of them seen just once. The sample was also reused in another study, on T cells in Graves' hyperthyroidism and ophthalmopathy. That report notes: Investigators excluded patients with uncontrolled infection, other autoimmune disease, pregnancy or lactation. Within blood appeared most thyroid clonotypes that had expanded above 0.001.

Material: peripheral blood mononuclear cells (PBMCs), obtained at new diagnosis, from a patient treated with antithyroid drugs. The V gene is TRBV2, the J gene TRBJ1-5; D call uncertain. The sequence was obtained from a middle-aged woman with Graves disease. In DNA form, the CDR3 reads TGTGCCAGCAGTGATATCAATCAGCCCCAGCATTTT. Encoded protein: CASSDINQPQHF.